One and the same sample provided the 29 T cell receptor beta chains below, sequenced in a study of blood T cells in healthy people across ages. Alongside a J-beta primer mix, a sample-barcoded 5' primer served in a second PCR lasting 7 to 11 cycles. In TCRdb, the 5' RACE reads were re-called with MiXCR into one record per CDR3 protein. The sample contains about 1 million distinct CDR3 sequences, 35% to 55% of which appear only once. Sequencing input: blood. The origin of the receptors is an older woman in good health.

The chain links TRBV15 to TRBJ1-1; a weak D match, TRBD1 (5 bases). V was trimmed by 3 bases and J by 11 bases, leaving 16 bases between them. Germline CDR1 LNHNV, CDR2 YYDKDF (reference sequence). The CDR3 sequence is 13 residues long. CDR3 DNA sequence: TGTGCCACCAGCAGGAGGTGGGGCAGACGGGCTTTCTTT. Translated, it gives CATSRRWGRRAFF.

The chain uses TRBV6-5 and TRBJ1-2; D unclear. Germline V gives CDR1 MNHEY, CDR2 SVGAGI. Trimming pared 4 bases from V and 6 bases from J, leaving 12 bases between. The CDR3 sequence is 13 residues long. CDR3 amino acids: CASSSDWGNGYTF. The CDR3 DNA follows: TGTGCCAGCAGTTCCGATTGGGGTAATGGCTACACCTTC.

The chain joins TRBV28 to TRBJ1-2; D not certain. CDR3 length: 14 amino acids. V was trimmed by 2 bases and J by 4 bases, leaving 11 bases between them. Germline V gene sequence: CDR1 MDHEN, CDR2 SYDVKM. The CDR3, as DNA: TGTGCCAGCAGTTTAGGGCCGGAGAGCTATGGCTACACCTTC. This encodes CASSLGPESYGYTF.

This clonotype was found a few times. The CDR3 protein is CASSLVFREFGTVYNEQFF. Written as DNA, the CDR3 is TGTGCCAGCAGCTTAGTTTTTAGAGAATTCGGGACAGTTTACAATGAGCAGTTCTTC. The rearrangement joins TRBV11-2 to TRBJ2-1; the match to TRBD1 covers 7 bases. The CDR3 loop spans 19 amino acids. With V trimmed by 1 base and J by 4 bases, 16 bases remained unmatched. Germline values: CDR1 SGHAT, CDR2 FQNNGV.

The CDR3 region has the DNA TGTGCCAGCAGCTCCCCACTGCGACTAGAAAGCACAGATACGCAGTATTTT. This sequence encodes CASSSPLRLESTDTQYF. The chain is built from TRBV7-9 and TRBJ2-3; tentative D call: TRBD2 (6 bases). This CDR3 contains 17 residues. V lost 4 bases to trimming and J lost 0 bases, with 17 bases between them. Looked up from germline, CDR1 is SEHNR and CDR2 is FQNEAQ (reference sequence).

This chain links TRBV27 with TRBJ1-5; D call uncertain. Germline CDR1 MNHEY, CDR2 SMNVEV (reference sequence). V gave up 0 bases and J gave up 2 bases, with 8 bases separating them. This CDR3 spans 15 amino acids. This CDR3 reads CASSLSWAGNQPQHF. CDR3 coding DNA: TGTGCCAGCAGTTTATCTTGGGCCGGCAATCAGCCCCAGCATTTT.

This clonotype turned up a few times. The CDR3: CSARVGAETQYF. CDR3 nucleotide sequence: TGCAGTGCTAGAGTAGGGGCGGAGACCCAGTACTTC. The chain uses TRBV20-1 and TRBJ2-5; a possible D gene is TRBD1 (5 bases). V lost 1 base, J lost 5 bases, and 8 bases lay in between. Germline loops: CDR1 DFQATT, CDR2 SNEGSKA (reference sequence). The CDR3 runs to 12 residues.

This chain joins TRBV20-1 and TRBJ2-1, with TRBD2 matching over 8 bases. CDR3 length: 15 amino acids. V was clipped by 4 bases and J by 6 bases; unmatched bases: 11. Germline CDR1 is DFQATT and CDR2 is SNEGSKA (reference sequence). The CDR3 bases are TGCAGTGCTAAGGGACTAGTAGCATTTCCCAATGAGCAGTTCTTC. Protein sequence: CSAKGLVAFPNEQFF.

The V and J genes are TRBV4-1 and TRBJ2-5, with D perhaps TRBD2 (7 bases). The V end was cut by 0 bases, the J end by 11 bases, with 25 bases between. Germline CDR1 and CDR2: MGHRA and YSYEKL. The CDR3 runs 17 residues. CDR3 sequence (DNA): TGCGCCAGCAGCCAAGAAGGGGGGGACTGGTTGGGAAATGAGCAGTACTTC. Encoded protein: CASSQEGGDWLGNEQYF.

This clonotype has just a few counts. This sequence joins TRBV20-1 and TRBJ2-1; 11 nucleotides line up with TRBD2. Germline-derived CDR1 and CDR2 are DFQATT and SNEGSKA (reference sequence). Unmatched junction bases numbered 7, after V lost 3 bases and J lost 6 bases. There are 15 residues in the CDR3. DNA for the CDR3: TGCAGTGCTAGCGCTCTAGCGGGAGGACTCAATGAGCAGTTCTTC. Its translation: CSASALAGGLNEQFF.

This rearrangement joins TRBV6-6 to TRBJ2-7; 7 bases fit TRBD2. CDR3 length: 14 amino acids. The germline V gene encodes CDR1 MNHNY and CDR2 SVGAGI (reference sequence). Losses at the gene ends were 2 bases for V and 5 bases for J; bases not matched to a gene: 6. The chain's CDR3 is CASSYSPGRDEQYF. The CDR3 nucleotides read TGTGCCAGCAGTTACAGTCCAGGGAGGGACGAGCAGTACTTC.

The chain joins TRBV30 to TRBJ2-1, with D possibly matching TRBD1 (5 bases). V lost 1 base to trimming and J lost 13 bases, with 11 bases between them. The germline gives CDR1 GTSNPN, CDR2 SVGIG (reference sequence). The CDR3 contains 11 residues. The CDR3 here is CAWSADMPQFF. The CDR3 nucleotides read TGTGCCTGGAGTGCGGACATGCCCCAGTTCTTC.

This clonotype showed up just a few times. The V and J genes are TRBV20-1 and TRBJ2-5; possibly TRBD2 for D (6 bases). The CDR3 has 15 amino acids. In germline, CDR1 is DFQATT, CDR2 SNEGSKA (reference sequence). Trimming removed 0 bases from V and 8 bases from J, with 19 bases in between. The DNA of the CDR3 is TGCAGTGCTAGAGATTGGGGTAATGCGGGAAATACCCAGTACTTC. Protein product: CSARDWGNAGNTQYF.

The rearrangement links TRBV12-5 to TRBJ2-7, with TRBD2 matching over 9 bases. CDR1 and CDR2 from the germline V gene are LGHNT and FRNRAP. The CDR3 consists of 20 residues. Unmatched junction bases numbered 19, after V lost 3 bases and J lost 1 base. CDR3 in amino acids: CASGFPLAGHLTRRSYEQYF. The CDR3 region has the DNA TGTGCTAGTGGTTTCCCACTAGCGGGCCACCTCACTAGGAGGTCCTACGAGCAGTACTTC.

The CDR3 coding sequence is TGTGCCAGCAGTTACTCGATTGGGGGACCGGGTCTTTCAGGGGAGCAGTACTTC. Amino acid sequence: CASSYSIGGPGLSGEQYF. This chain joins TRBV6-2 or TRBV6-3 and TRBJ2-4; TRBD1 might be the D (6 bases). Germline V lookup: CDR1 MNHEY, CDR2 SVGEGT. V lost 0 bases and J lost 13, with 28 bases in between. The CDR3 is 18 amino acids.

The CDR3 DNA reads as TGTGCCAGCAGTTTATGGGCGGGGGCAGGCACCGGGGAGCTGTTTTTT. Protein sequence: CASSLWAGAGTGELFF. The chain couples TRBV12-3 or TRBV12-4 to TRBJ2-2, with D possibly matching TRBD2 (7 bases). Trimming removed 2 bases at V and 4 bases at J, with 14 bases between. This CDR3 comprises 16 residues.

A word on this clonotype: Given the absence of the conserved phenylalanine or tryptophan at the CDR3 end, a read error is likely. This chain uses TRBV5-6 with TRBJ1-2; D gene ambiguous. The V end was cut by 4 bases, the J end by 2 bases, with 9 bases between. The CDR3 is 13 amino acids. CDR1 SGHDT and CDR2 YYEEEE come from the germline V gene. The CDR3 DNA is TGTGCCAGCAGCCGGCGGGAAAACTATGGCTACACCGTC. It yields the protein CASSRRENYGYTV.

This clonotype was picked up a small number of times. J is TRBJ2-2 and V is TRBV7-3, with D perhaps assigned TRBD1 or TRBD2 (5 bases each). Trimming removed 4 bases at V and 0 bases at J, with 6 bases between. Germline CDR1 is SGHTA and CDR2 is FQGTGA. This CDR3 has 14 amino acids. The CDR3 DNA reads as TGTGCCAGCAGCTCGGGACCGAACACCGGGGAGCTGTTTTTT. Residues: CASSSGPNTGELFF.

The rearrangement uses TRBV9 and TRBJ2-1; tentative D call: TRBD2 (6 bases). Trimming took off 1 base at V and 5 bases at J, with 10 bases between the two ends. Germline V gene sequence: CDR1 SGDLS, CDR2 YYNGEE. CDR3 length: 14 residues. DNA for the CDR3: TGTGCCAGCAGCGTAAGGAGGGATGACAATGAGCAGTTCTTC. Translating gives CASSVRRDDNEQFF.

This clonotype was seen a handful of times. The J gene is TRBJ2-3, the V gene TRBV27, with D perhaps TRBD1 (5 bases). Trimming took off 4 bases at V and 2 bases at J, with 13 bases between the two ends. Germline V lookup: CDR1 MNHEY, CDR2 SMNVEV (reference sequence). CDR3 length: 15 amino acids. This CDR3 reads CASSSFRTLTDTQYF. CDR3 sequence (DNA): TGTGCCAGCAGTTCCTTCAGGACACTCACAGATACGCAGTATTTT.

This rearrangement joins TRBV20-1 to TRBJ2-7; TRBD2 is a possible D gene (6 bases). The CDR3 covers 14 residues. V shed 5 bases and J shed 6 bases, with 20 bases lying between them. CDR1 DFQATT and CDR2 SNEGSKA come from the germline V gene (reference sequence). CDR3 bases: TGCAGTGCTGCGTTCCCGGGACTTCCTCCCGAGCAGTACTTC. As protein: CSAAFPGLPPEQYF.

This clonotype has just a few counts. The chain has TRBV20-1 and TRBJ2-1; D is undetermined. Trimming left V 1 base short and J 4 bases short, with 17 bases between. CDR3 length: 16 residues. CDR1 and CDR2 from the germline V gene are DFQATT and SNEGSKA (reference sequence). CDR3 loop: CSARVLPNPLYNEQFF. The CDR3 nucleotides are TGCAGTGCTAGAGTCCTGCCCAACCCATTATACAATGAGCAGTTCTTC.

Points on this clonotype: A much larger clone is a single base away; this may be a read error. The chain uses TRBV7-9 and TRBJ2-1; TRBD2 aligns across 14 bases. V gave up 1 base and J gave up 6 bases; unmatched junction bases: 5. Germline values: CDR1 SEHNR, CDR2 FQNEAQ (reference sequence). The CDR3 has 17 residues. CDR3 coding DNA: TGTGCCAGCAGCTTAGGGATAGGGACTAGCGGGAGCAATGAGCAGTTCTTC. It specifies CASSLGIGTSGSNEQFF. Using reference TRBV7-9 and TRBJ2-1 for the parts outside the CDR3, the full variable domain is DTGVSQNPRHKITKRGQNVTFRCDPISEHNRLYWYRQTLGQGPEFLTYFQNEAQLEKSRLLSDRFSAERPKGSFSTLEIQRTEQGDSAMYLCASSLGIGTSGSNEQFFGPGTRLTVL.

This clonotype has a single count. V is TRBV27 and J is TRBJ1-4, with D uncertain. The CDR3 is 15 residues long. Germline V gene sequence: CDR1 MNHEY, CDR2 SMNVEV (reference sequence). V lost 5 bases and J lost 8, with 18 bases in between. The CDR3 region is CASSMRRSTREKLFF. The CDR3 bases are TGTGCCAGCAGTATGAGACGGTCGACTCGCGAAAAACTGTTTTTT.

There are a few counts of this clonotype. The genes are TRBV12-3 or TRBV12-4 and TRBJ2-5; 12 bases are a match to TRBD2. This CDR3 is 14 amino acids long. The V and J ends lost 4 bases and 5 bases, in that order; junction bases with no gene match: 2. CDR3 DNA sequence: TGTGCCAGCAGTTCTAGCGGGAGGGCTGAGACCCAGTACTTC. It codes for CASSSSGRAETQYF.

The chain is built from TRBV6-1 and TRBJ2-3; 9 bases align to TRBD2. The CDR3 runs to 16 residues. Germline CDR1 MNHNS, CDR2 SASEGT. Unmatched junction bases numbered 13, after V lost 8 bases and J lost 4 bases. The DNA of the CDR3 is TGTGCCAGCGGGGGTAGCGGGAGCAGGGTTTCAGATACGCAGTATTTT. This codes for CASGGSGSRVSDTQYF.

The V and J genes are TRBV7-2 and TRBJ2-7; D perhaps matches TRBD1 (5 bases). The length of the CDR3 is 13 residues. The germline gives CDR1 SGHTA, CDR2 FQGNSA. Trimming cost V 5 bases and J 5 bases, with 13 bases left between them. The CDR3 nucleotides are TGTGCCAGCAGCCCCTTTATAGGGGACGAGCAGTACTTC. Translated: CASSPFIGDEQYF.

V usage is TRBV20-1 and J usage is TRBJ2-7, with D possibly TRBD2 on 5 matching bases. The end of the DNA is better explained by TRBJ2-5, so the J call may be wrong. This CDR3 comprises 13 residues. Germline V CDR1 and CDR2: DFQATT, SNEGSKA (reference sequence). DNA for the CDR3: TGCAGTGCCCCGGAACTAGTTAAAGAGACCCAGTACTTC. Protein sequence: CSAPELVKETQYF.

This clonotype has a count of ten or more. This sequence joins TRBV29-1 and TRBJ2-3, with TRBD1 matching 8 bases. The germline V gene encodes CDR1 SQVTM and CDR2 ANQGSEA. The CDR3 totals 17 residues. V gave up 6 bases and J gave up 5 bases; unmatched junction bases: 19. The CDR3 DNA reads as TGCAGCGTCCTAAGTTTCGTACAGGGGGAGGATTTAGATACGCAGTATTTT. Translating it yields CSVLSFVQGEDLDTQYF.